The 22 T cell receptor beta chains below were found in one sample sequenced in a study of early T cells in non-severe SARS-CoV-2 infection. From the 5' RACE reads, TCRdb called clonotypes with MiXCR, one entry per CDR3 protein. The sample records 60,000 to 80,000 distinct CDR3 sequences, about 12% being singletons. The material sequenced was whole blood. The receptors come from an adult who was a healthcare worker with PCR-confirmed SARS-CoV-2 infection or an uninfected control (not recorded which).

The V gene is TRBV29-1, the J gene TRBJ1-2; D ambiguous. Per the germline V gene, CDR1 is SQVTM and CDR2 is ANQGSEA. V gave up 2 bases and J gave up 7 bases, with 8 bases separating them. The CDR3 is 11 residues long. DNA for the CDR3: TGCAGCGTTGAATACGGGCTTGGCTACACCTTC. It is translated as CSVEYGLGYTF.

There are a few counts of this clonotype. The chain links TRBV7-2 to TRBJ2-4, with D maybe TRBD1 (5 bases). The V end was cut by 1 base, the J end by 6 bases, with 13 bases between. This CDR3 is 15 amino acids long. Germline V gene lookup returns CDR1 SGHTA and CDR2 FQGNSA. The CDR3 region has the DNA TGTGCCAGCAGCTTAGGCTCCTTAGGGGCAAACATTCAGTACTTC. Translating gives CASSLGSLGANIQYF.

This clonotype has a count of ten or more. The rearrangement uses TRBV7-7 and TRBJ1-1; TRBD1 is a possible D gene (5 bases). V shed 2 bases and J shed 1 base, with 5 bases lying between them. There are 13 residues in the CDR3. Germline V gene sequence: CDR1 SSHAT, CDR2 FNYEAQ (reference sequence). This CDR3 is CASSLTGNTEAFF. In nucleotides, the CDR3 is TGTGCCAGCAGCTTAACAGGGAACACTGAAGCTTTCTTT.

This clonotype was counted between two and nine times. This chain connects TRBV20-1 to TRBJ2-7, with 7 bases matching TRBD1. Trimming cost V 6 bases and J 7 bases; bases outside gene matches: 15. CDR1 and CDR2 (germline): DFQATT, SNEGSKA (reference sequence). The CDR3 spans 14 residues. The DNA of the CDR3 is TGCAGTGCCCCAAAGGGACAGTCCTCTAGGGAGCAGTACTTC. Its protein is CSAPKGQSSREQYF.

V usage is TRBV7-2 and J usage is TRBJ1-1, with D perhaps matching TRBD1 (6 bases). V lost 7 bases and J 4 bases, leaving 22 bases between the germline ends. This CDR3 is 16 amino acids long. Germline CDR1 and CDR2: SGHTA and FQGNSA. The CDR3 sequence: CASTAVGGFYSTEAFF. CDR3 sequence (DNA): TGTGCCAGCACCGCGGTAGGGGGGTTCTACAGCACTGAAGCTTTCTTT.

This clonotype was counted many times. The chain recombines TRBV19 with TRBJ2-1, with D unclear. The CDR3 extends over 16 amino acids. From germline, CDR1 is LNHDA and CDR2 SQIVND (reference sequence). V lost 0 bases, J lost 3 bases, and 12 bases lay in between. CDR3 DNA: TGTGCCAGTAGTATAGACCCAGGCGGCCTCTACAATGAGCAGTTCTTC. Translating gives CASSIDPGGLYNEQFF.

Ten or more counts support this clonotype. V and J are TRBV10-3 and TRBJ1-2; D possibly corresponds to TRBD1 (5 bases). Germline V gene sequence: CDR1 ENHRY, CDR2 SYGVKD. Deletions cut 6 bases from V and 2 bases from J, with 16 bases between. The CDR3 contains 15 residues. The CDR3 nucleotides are TGTGCCATCAGGGGGGACTCGACTGGCAACTATGGCTACACCTTC. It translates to CAIRGDSTGNYGYTF.

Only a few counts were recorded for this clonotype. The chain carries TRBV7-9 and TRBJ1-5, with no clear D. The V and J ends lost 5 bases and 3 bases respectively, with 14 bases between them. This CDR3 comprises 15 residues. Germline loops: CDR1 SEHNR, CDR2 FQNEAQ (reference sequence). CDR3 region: CASSRLNGDNQPQHF. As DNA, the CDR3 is TGTGCCAGCAGCCGACTGAACGGAGACAATCAGCCCCAGCATTTT.

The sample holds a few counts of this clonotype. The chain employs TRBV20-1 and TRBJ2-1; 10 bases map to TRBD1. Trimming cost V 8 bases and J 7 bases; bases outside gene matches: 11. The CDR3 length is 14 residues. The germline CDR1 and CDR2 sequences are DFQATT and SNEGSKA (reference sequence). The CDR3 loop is CSTAGTGVWNEQFF. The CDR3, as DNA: TGCAGTACAGCCGGGACAGGGGTATGGAATGAGCAGTTCTTC.

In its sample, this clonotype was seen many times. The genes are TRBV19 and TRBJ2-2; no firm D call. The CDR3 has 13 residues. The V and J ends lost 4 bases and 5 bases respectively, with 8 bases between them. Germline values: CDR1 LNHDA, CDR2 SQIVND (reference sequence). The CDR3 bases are TGTGCCAGTAGTAGGTCCGTAACCGGGGAGCTGTTTTTT. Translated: CASSRSVTGELFF.

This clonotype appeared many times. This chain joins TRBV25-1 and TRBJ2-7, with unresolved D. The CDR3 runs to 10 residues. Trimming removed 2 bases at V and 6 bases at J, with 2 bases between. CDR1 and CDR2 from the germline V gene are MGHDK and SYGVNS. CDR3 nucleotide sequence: TGTGCCAGCAGTGAAATCGAGCAGTACTTC. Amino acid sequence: CASSEIEQYF.

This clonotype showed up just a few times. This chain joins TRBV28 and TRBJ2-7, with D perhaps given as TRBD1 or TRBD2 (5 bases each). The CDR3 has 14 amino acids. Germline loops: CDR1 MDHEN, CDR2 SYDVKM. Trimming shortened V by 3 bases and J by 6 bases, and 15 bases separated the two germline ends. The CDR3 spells CASSFYGAGVEQYF. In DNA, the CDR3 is TGTGCCAGCAGTTTTTACGGGGCAGGAGTCGAGCAGTACTTC.

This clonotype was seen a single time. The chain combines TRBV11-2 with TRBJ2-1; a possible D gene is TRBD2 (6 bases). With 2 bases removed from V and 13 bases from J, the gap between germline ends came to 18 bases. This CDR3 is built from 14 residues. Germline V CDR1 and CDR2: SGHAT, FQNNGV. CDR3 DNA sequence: TGTGCCAGCAGCTTAATAAGTTGGGCGGACTACCAGTTCTTC. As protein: CASSLISWADYQFF. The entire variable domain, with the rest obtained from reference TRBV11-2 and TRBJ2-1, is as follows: EAGVAQSPRYKIIEKRQSVAFWCNPISGHATLYWYQQILGQGPKLLIQFQNNGVVDDSQLPKDRFSAERLKGVDSTLKIQPAKLEDSAVYLCASSLISWADYQFFGPGTRLTVL.

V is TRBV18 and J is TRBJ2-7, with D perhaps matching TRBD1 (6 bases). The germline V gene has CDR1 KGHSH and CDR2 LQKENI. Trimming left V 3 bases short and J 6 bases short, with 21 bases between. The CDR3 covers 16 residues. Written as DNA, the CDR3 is TGTGCCAGCTCACCTCTACTAGGTGGGCAGGGGAGCGAGCAGTACTTC. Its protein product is CASSPLLGGQGSEQYF.

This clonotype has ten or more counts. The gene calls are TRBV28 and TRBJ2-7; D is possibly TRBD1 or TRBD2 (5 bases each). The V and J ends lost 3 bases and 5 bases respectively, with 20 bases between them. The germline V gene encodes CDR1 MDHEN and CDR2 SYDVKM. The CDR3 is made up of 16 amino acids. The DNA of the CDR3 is TGTGCCAGCAGTTTTTATGGGACGGCGAGGAACAACGAGCAGTACTTC. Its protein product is CASSFYGTARNNEQYF. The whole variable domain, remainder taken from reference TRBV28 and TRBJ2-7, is DVKVTQSSRYLVKRTGEKVFLECVQDMDHENMFWYRQDPGLGLRLIYFSYDVKMKEKGDIPEGYSVSREKKERFSLILESASTNQTSMYLCASSFYGTARNNEQYFGPGTRLTVT.

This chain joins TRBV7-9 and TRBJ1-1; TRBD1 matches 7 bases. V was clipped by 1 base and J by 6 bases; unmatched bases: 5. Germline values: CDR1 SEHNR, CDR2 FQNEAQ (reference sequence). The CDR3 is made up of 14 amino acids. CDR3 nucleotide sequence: TGTGCCAGCAGCTTAGGCGACAGGGATGCTGAAGCTTTCTTT. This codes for CASSLGDRDAEAFF.

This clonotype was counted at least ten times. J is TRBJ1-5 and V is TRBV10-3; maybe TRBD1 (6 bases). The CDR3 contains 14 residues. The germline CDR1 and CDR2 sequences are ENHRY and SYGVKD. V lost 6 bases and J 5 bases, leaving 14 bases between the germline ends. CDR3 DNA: TGTGCCATCAGCGATACAGGGAATGATCAGCCCCAGCATTTT. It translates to CAISDTGNDQPQHF.

In nucleotides, the CDR3 is TGTGCCAGCAGCTCCCGCGAAGGCCAAGAGACCCAGTACTTC. The encoded protein is CASSSREGQETQYF. V gene TRBV4-2 combines with J gene TRBJ2-5; D not resolved. The germline V gene has CDR1 LGHNA and CDR2 YNFKEQ. The CDR3 totals 14 residues. With 5 bases removed from V and 1 base from J, the gap between germline ends came to 11 bases.

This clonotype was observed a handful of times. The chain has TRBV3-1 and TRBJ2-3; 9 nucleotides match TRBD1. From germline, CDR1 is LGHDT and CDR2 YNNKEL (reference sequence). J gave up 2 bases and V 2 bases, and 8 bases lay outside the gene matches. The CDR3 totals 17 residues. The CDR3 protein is CASSQTTGGVPTDTQYF. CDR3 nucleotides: TGTGCCAGCAGCCAAACTACAGGGGGCGTCCCCACAGATACGCAGTATTTT.

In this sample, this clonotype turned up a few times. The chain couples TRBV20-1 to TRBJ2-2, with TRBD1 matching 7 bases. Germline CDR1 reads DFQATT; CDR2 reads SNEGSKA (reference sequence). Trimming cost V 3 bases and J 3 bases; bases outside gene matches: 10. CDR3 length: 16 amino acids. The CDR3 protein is CSASRTGRIYTGELFF. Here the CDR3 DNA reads TGCAGTGCTAGCAGGACAGGCAGGATTTACACCGGGGAGCTGTTTTTT.

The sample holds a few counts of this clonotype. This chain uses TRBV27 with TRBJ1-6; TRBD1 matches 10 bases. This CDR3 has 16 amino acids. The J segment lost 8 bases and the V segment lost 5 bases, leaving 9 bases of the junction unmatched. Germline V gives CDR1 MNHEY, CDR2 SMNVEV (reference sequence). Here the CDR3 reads CASSPMGQGTHSPLHF. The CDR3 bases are TGTGCCAGCAGTCCCATGGGACAGGGGACCCATTCACCCCTCCACTTT.

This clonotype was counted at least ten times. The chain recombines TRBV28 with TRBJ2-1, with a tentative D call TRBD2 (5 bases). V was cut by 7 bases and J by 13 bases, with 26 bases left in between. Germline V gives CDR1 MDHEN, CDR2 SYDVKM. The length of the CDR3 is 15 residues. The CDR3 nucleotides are TGTGCCAGCACCGGGGATGGGTTTCCCGCAATGCAACAGTTCTTC. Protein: CASTGDGFPAMQQFF.